These T cell receptor beta chains were read from a single sample in a study of memory CD4+ T cells and cytomegalovirus serostatus. Produced via immunoSEQ multiplex PCR; TCRdb's table is partial and in-frame only. The table shows around 88,000 clones, with under 90% occurring only once. Specimen: memory CD4+ T cells from blood. The receptors shown here come from an adult in good health and CMV-seropositive. Each CDR3 is given with its conserved first and last residue. Fields, in order: D gene, J gene, clone size, V gene, CDR3 protein, CDR3 DNA. The D gene is left open where the match is weak. Only part of the rows carry a size: once, few, many, or a class if the clone is expanded.

d_call: TRBD1; j_call: TRBJ1-1; clone_size: few; v_call: TRBV5-4; cdr3_aa: CASSQPGQLNTEAFF; cdr3_nt: TGTGCCAGCAGCCAGCCGGGACAGTTGAACACTGAAGCTTTCTTT
d_call: -; j_call: TRBJ1-4; clone_size: -; v_call: TRBV10-2; cdr3_aa: CASSDLGEKLFF; cdr3_nt: TGCGCCAGCAGTGATTTAGGGGAAAAACTGTTTTTT
d_call: TRBD1; j_call: TRBJ1-2; clone_size: -; v_call: TRBV28; cdr3_aa: CASRRQGANYGYTF; cdr3_nt: TGTGCCAGCAGGAGACAGGGCGCCAACTATGGCTACACCTTC
d_call: TRBD1; j_call: TRBJ2-1; clone_size: -; v_call: TRBV6-5; cdr3_aa: CASSDPGTGHNEQFF; cdr3_nt: TGTGCCAGCAGCGATCCCGGGACAGGGCACAATGAGCAGTTCTTC
d_call: TRBD1; j_call: TRBJ1-3; clone_size: -; v_call: TRBV28; cdr3_aa: CASRNDRAGNTIYF; cdr3_nt: TGTGCCAGCAGAAACGACAGGGCTGGAAACACCATATATTTT
d_call: TRBD2; j_call: TRBJ2-2; clone_size: -; v_call: TRBV6-5; cdr3_aa: CASSLLAGGDGELFF; cdr3_nt: TGTGCCAGCAGTTTACTAGCGGGAGGGGACGGGGAGCTGTTTTTT
d_call: TRBD2; j_call: TRBJ2-5; clone_size: -; v_call: TRBV7-9; cdr3_aa: CASSSGLAGETQYF; cdr3_nt: TGTGCCAGCAGCTCGGGACTAGCTGGGGAGACCCAGTACTTC
d_call: -; j_call: TRBJ1-2; clone_size: -; v_call: TRBV6-1; cdr3_aa: CASSEFDPQTYGYTF; cdr3_nt: TGTGCCAGCAGTGAATTTGACCCACAGACCTATGGCTACACCTTC
d_call: -; j_call: TRBJ2-4; clone_size: -; v_call: TRBV7-2; cdr3_aa: CASSPEGHIQYF; cdr3_nt: TGTGCCAGCAGCCCGGAAGGCCACATTCAGTACTTC
d_call: TRBD2; j_call: TRBJ2-3; clone_size: -; v_call: TRBV5-1; cdr3_aa: CASSLAGGSQDTQYF; cdr3_nt: TGCGCCAGCAGCTTGGCTGGCGGGAGTCAAGATACGCAGTATTTT
d_call: TRBD1; j_call: TRBJ2-2; clone_size: -; v_call: TRBV7-2; cdr3_aa: CASSLGQVTGELFF; cdr3_nt: TGTGCCAGCAGCCTGGGACAGGTCACCGGGGAGCTGTTTTTT
d_call: TRBD1; j_call: TRBJ2-3; clone_size: few; v_call: TRBV29-1; cdr3_aa: CSVGRTGEGDTQYF; cdr3_nt: TGCAGCGTCGGGCGGACAGGGGAAGGCGATACGCAGTATTTT
d_call: TRBD1; j_call: TRBJ2-1; clone_size: few; v_call: TRBV27; cdr3_aa: CASRLRTQGAWNEQFF; cdr3_nt: TGTGCCAGCAGATTACGAACACAGGGGGCTTGGAATGAGCAGTTCTTC
d_call: -; j_call: TRBJ2-2; clone_size: -; v_call: TRBV2; cdr3_aa: CASRRENTGELFF; cdr3_nt: TGTGCCAGCAGACGGGAAAACACCGGGGAGCTGTTTTTT
d_call: -; j_call: TRBJ2-3; clone_size: -; v_call: TRBV9; cdr3_aa: CASSVAKAVGTQYF; cdr3_nt: TGTGCCAGCAGCGTAGCAAAGGCCGTGGGGACGCAGTATTTT
d_call: -; j_call: TRBJ2-2; clone_size: -; v_call: TRBV4-2; cdr3_aa: CASSQDPHSTGELFF; cdr3_nt: TGTGCCAGCAGCCAAGATCCCCACAGCACCGGGGAGCTGTTTTTT
d_call: -; j_call: TRBJ2-3; clone_size: -; v_call: TRBV5-1; cdr3_aa: CASSLQNPASTDTQYF; cdr3_nt: TGCGCCAGCAGCCTACAAAACCCAGCTAGCACAGATACGCAGTATTTT
d_call: -; j_call: TRBJ1-2; clone_size: few; v_call: TRBV4-1; cdr3_aa: CASSQEGRMIYGYTF; cdr3_nt: TGCGCCAGCAGCCAAGAGGGACGGATGATCTATGGCTACACCTTC
d_call: TRBD2; j_call: TRBJ2-5; clone_size: -; v_call: TRBV2; cdr3_aa: CASRENWGGQETQYF; cdr3_nt: TGTGCCAGCAGGGAGAATTGGGGAGGGCAAGAGACCCAGTACTTC
d_call: TRBD1; j_call: TRBJ2-6; clone_size: -; v_call: TRBV28; cdr3_aa: CASSIDRGGISGANVLTF; cdr3_nt: TGTGCCAGCAGCATTGACAGGGGTGGGATCTCTGGGGCCAACGTCCTGACTTTC
d_call: -; j_call: TRBJ1-4; clone_size: -; v_call: TRBV29-1; cdr3_aa: CSVGWSNEKLFF; cdr3_nt: TGCAGCGTTGGTTGGTCTAATGAAAAACTGTTTTTT
d_call: -; j_call: TRBJ2-5; clone_size: -; v_call: TRBV7-3; cdr3_aa: CASSLVGDQETQYF; cdr3_nt: TGTGCCAGCAGCTTAGTAGGGGACCAAGAGACCCAGTACTTC
d_call: -; j_call: TRBJ2-5; clone_size: -; v_call: TRBV4-2; cdr3_aa: CASSPGLQSHRTQYF; cdr3_nt: TGTGCCAGCAGCCCGGGACTCCAGAGCCACCGGACCCAGTACTTC
d_call: -; j_call: TRBJ1-5; clone_size: -; v_call: TRBV18; cdr3_aa: CASSIGKESSNQPQHF; cdr3_nt: TGTGCCAGCTCAATCGGGAAGGAATCGAGCAATCAGCCCCAGCATTTT
d_call: -; j_call: TRBJ1-1; clone_size: few; v_call: TRBV4-2; cdr3_aa: CASSQPSGHTEAFF; cdr3_nt: TGTGCCAGCAGCCAACCTAGTGGGCACACTGAAGCTTTCTTT
d_call: -; j_call: TRBJ2-5; clone_size: -; v_call: TRBV5-1; cdr3_aa: CASSLRAQETQYF; cdr3_nt: TGCGCCAGCAGCTTGAGGGCCCAAGAGACCCAGTACTTC
d_call: TRBD1; j_call: TRBJ1-1; clone_size: -; v_call: TRBV6-5; cdr3_aa: CASSSTGAGAFF; cdr3_nt: TGTGCCAGCAGTTCGACAGGGGCGGGAGCTTTCTTT
d_call: -; j_call: TRBJ2-7; clone_size: -; v_call: TRBV11-2; cdr3_aa: CASSLDTRNEQYF; cdr3_nt: TGTGCCAGCAGCTTAGATACCAGGAACGAGCAGTACTTC
d_call: -; j_call: TRBJ2-3; clone_size: -; v_call: TRBV7-9; cdr3_aa: CASSQDRVHTDTQYF; cdr3_nt: TGTGCCAGCAGCCAAGATCGGGTTCACACAGATACGCAGTATTTT
d_call: -; j_call: TRBJ1-3; clone_size: -; v_call: TRBV9; cdr3_aa: CASSVGQHYDSGNTIYF; cdr3_nt: TGTGCCAGCAGCGTAGGACAGCACTACGACTCTGGAAACACCATATATTTT
d_call: -; j_call: TRBJ2-1; clone_size: -; v_call: TRBV29-1; cdr3_aa: CSVAGEGESYNEQFF; cdr3_nt: TGCAGCGTTGCAGGGGAAGGGGAGTCCTACAATGAGCAGTTCTTC
d_call: -; j_call: TRBJ2-3; clone_size: -; v_call: TRBV6-1; cdr3_aa: CASSERGSTDTQYF; cdr3_nt: TGTGCCAGCAGTGAGCGGGGAAGCACAGATACGCAGTATTTT
d_call: -; j_call: TRBJ2-1; clone_size: -; v_call: TRBV5-1; cdr3_aa: CASSLGEIYNEQFF; cdr3_nt: TGCGCCAGCAGCTTGGGGGAAATATACAATGAGCAGTTCTTC
d_call: -; j_call: TRBJ2-4; clone_size: -; v_call: TRBV6-1; cdr3_aa: CASRETGTPKNIQYF; cdr3_nt: TGTGCCAGCAGAGAGACCGGGACACCAAAAAACATTCAGTACTTC
d_call: -; j_call: TRBJ1-6; clone_size: -; v_call: TRBV5-6; cdr3_aa: CASSGMNKPNSPLHF; cdr3_nt: TGTGCCAGCAGCGGAATGAACAAGCCGAATTCACCCCTCCACTTT
d_call: -; j_call: TRBJ2-6; clone_size: -; v_call: TRBV7-8; cdr3_aa: CASSLEGISSGANVLTF; cdr3_nt: TGTGCCAGCAGCTTAGAGGGAATTAGCTCTGGGGCCAACGTCCTGACTTTC
d_call: TRBD2; j_call: TRBJ2-7; clone_size: -; v_call: TRBV11-2; cdr3_aa: CASSSSANLAVSYEQYF; cdr3_nt: TGTGCCAGCAGCAGCTCGGCGAACCTAGCGGTCTCCTACGAGCAGTACTTC
d_call: -; j_call: TRBJ1-2; clone_size: -; v_call: TRBV4-2; cdr3_aa: CASSHPRANYGYTF; cdr3_nt: TGTGCCAGCAGCCACCCAAGAGCTAACTATGGCTACACCTTC
d_call: -; j_call: TRBJ1-1; clone_size: -; v_call: TRBV5-1; cdr3_aa: CASSWDGTNTEAFF; cdr3_nt: TGCGCCAGCAGCTGGGACGGGACGAACACTGAAGCTTTCTTT
d_call: -; j_call: TRBJ2-5; clone_size: once; v_call: TRBV5-1; cdr3_aa: CASSSGTPEETQYF; cdr3_nt: TGCGCCAGCAGCTCTGGGACTCCAGAAGAGACCCAGTACTTC
d_call: TRBD1; j_call: TRBJ2-5; clone_size: -; v_call: TRBV7-2; cdr3_aa: CASSPQTGFGQETQYF; cdr3_nt: TGTGCCAGCAGCCCTCAGACAGGGTTTGGCCAAGAGACCCAGTACTTC
d_call: -; j_call: TRBJ2-3; clone_size: -; v_call: TRBV30; cdr3_aa: CAWLLMGANTQYF; cdr3_nt: TGTGCCTGGTTATTAATGGGGGCCAATACGCAGTATTTT
d_call: TRBD2; j_call: TRBJ2-7; clone_size: once; v_call: TRBV11-2; cdr3_aa: CASSFDSGSSSYEQYF; cdr3_nt: TGTGCCAGCAGCTTTGATAGCGGGTCTAGCTCCTACGAGCAGTACTTC
d_call: -; j_call: TRBJ1-1; clone_size: -; v_call: TRBV5-1; cdr3_aa: CASSIGTVNTEAFF; cdr3_nt: TGCGCCAGCAGCATCGGGACCGTGAACACTGAAGCTTTCTTT
d_call: -; j_call: TRBJ2-2; clone_size: -; v_call: TRBV7-2; cdr3_aa: CASSFRMNTGELFF; cdr3_nt: TGTGCCAGCAGCTTCCGGATGAACACCGGGGAGCTGTTTTTT
d_call: -; j_call: TRBJ2-3; clone_size: once; v_call: TRBV19; cdr3_aa: CASSIDPRDQMDTQYF; cdr3_nt: TGTGCCAGTAGTATAGATCCCCGGGACCAAATGGATACGCAGTATTTT
d_call: TRBD1; j_call: TRBJ2-1; clone_size: -; v_call: TRBV10-3; cdr3_aa: CAIRPRQGIPDYNEQFF; cdr3_nt: TGTGCCATCAGGCCTAGACAGGGAATCCCAGACTACAATGAGCAGTTCTTC
d_call: TRBD2; j_call: TRBJ2-5; clone_size: -; v_call: TRBV11-1; cdr3_aa: CASSRGLAGVPQETQYF; cdr3_nt: TGTGCCAGCAGCCGCGGACTAGCGGGAGTTCCCCAAGAGACCCAGTACTTC
d_call: TRBD1; j_call: TRBJ2-5; clone_size: -; v_call: TRBV7-9; cdr3_aa: CASSPGTGRRETQYF; cdr3_nt: TGTGCCAGCAGCCCCGGGACAGGGAGACGAGAGACCCAGTACTTC
d_call: -; j_call: TRBJ1-2; clone_size: -; v_call: TRBV5-1; cdr3_aa: CASSLDGPYGYTF; cdr3_nt: TGCGCCAGCAGCTTGGATGGACCGTATGGCTACACCTTC